The source of this TCR beta chain is a study of regulatory T cells in long-lasting Graves disease. Germline CDR1 KGHDR, CDR2 SFDVKD. Trimming stripped 3 bases from V and 1 base from J, with 9 bases between. The CDR3 has 15 amino acids. Sequencing libraries for TCR beta were prepared with iRepertoire HTBI primers and Arm-PCR of CDR3 regions. MiXCR, applied by TCRdb to the multiplex PCR reads, yields one record per CDR3 protein. The data contain 500,000 or so distinct CDR3 sequences, 15% to 20% of them seen just once; the ten biggest clones take up 9.5% to 15%. Noted time point: newly diagnosed GD, antithyroid drugs for less than 3 months. The TCR library was made from RNA extracted from PBMCs. The same data also contributed to another study, on T cells in Graves' hyperthyroidism and ophthalmopathy.

This receptor was identified in a man in his forties with Graves disease. The input for sequencing was peripheral blood mononuclear cells (PBMCs), taken at new diagnosis, from a patient treated with antithyroid drugs. The chain uses TRBV24-1 and TRBJ2-1; D is unclear. The CDR3, as DNA: TGTGCCACCAGTGATCCTTCAGGATCCTACAATGAGCAGTTCTTC. Translated: CATSDPSGSYNEQFF.